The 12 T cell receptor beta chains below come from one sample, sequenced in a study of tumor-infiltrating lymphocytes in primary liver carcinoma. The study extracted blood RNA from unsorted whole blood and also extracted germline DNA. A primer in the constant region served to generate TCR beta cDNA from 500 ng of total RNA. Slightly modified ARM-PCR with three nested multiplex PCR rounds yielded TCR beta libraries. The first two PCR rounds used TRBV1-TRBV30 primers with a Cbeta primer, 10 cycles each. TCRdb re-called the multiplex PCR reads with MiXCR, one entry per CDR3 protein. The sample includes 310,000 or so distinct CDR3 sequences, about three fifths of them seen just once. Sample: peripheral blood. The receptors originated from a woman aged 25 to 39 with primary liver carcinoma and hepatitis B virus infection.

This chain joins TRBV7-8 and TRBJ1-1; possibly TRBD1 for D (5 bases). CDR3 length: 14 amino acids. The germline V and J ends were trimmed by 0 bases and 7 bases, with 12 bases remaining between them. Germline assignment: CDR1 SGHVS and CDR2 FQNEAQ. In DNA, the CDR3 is TGTGCCAGCAGCTTAGCCGGGCCAGGGATTGAAGCTTTCTTT. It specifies CASSLAGPGIEAFF.

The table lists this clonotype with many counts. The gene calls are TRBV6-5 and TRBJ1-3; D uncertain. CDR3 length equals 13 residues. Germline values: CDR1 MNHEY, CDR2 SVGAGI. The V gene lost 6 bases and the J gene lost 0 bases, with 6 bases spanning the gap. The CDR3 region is CASRESSGNTIYF. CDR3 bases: TGTGCCAGCAGAGAATCCTCTGGAAACACCATATATTTT.

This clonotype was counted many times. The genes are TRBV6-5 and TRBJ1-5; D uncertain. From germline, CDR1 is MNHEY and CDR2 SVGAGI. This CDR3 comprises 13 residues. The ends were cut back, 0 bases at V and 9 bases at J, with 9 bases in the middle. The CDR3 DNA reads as TGTGCCAGCAGTTACTCGAAGGAAGGGCCCCAGCATTTT. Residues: CASSYSKEGPQHF.

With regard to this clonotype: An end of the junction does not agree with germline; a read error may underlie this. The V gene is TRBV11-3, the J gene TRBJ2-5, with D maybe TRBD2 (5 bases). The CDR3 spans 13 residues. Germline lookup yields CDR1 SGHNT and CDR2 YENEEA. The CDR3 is CASSRVAEEIQYF. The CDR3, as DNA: TGTGCCAGCAGCCGGGTGGCGGAGGAGATCCAGTACTTC.

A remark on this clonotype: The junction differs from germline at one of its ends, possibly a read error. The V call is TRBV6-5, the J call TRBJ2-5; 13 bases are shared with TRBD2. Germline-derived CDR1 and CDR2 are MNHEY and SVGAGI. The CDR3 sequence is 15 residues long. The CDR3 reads CTSRGGLAGAETQYF. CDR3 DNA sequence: TGTACCAGTAGAGGTGGACTAGCGGGAGCAGAGACCCAGTACTTC.

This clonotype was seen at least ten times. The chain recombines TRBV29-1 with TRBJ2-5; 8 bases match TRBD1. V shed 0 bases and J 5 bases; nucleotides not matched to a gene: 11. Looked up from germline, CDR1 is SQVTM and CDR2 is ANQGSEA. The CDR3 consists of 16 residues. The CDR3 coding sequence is TGCAGCGTTGAAGAACTAGTCAGGGGGCGCGATGAGACCCAGTACTTC. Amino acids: CSVEELVRGRDETQYF.

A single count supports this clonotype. CDR3 region: CASSLWRGNEKLFF. The CDR3 DNA follows: TGTGCCAGCAGCTTATGGCGAGGAAATGAAAAACTGTTTTTT. J is TRBJ1-4 and V is TRBV7-8; the D is unclear. The length of the CDR3 is 14 residues. V lost 2 bases, J lost 5 bases, and 9 bases lay in between. Germline V CDR1 and CDR2: SGHVS, FQNEAQ.

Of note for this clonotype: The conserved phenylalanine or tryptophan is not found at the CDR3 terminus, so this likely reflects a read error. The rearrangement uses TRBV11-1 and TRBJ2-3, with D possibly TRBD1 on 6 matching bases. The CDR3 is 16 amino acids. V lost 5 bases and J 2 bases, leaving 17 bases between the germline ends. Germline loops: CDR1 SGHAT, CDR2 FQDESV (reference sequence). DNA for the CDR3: TGTGCCAGCAGCGGAGAACGGACAGCCTACACAGATACGCAGTATTAT. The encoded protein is CASSGERTAYTDTQYY.

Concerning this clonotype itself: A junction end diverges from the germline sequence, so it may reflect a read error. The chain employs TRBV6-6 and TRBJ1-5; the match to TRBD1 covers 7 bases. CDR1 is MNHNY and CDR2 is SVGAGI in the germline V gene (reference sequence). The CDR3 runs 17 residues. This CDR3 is CASNYTDRVGSNQPQHF. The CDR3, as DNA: TGTGCCAGCAATTACACAGACAGGGTCGGTAGCAATCAGCCCCAGCATTTT.

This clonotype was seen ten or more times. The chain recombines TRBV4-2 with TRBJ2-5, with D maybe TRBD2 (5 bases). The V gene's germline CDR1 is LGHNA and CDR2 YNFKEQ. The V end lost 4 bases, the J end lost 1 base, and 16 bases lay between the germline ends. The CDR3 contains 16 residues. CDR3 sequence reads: CASSRASGTLQETQYF. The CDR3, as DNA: TGTGCCAGCAGCCGAGCATCGGGAACCCTCCAAGAGACCCAGTACTTC.

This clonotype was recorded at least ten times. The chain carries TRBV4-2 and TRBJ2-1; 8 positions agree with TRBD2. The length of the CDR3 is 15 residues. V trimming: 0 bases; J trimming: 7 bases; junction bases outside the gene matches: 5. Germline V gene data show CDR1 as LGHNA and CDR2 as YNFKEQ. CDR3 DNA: TGTGCCAGCAGCCAAGAGGTAGCGGGAAGGAATGAGCAGTTCTTC. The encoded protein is CASSQEVAGRNEQFF.

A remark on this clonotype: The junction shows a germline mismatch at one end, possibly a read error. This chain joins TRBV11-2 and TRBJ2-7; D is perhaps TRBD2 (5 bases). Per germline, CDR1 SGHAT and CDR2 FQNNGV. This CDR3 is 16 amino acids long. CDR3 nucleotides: TGTGCCAGCAGCTTAGTAGCATCTCCGGGGTCCTACGGGCAGTACTTC. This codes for CASSLVASPGSYGQYF.